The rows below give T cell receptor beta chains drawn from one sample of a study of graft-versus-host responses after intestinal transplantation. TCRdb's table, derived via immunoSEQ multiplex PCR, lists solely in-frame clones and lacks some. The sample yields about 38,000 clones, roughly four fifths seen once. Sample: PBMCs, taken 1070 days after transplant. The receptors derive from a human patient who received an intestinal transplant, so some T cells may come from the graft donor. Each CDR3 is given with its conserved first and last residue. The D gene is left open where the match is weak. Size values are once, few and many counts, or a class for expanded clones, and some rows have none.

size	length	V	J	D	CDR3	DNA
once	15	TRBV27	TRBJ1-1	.	CASSLSYGGSTEAFF	TGTGCCAGCAGTTTGTCTTATGGGGGGTCCACTGAAGCTTTCTTT
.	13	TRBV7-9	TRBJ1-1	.	CASSSTPNTEAFF	TGTGCCAGCAGCTCCACTCCGAACACTGAAGCTTTCTTT
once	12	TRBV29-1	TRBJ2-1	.	CSVTGNRGEQFF	TGCAGCGTCACAGGGAATCGTGGTGAGCAGTTCTTC
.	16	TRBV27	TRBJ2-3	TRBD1	CASSSGQGSGADTQYF	TGTGCCAGCAGTTCCGGACAGGGTTCGGGCGCAGATACGCAGTATTTT
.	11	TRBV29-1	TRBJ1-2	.	CSVWENYGYTF	TGCAGCGTTTGGGAAAATTATGGCTACACCTTC
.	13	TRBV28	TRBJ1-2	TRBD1	CASSFGTDYGYTF	TGTGCCAGCAGTTTTGGGACAGACTATGGCTACACCTTC
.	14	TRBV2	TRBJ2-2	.	CASGQLPLGGELFF	TGTGCCAGCGGTCAACTACCCCTCGGGGGGGAGCTGTTTTTT
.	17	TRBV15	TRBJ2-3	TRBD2	CATSRDPRKAGGSTQYF	TGTGCCACCAGCAGAGACCCCCGGAAGGCGGGAGGGAGTACGCAGTATTTT
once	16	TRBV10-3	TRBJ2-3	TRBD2	CAISDPLAGGSDTQYF	TGTGCCATCAGTGACCCCTTAGCGGGAGGGTCAGATACGCAGTATTTT
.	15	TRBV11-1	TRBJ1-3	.	CASSPGTGSGNTIYF	TGTGCCAGCAGCCCAGGGACCGGCTCTGGAAACACCATATATTTT
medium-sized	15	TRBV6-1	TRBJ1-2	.	CASSEVAGATYGYTF	TGTGCCAGCAGTGAAGTGGCAGGGGCCACATATGGCTACACCTTC
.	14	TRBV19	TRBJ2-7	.	CASSTLPGQDEQYF	TGTGCCAGTAGTACCCTACCGGGACAAGACGAGCAGTACTTC
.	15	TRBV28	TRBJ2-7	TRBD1	CASSSGQGRSYEQYF	TGTGCCAGCAGTTCGGGACAGGGAAGGTCCTACGAGCAGTACTTC
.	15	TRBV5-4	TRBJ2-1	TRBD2	CASSRPAGGWDEQFF	TGTGCCAGCAGCCGGCCAGCGGGGGGGTGGGATGAGCAGTTCTTC
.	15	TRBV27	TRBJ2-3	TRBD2	CASSLGAGGADTQYF	TGTGCCAGCAGTTTAGGGGCGGGGGGCGCAGATACGCAGTATTTT
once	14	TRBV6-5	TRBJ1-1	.	CASSSTGHNTEAFF	TGTGCCAGCAGTTCCACGGGACACAACACTGAAGCTTTCTTT
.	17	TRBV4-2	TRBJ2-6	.	CASSQFQRSQWANVLTF	TGTGCCAGCAGCCAATTCCAACGAAGTCAATGGGCCAACGTCCTGACTTTC
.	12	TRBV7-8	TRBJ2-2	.	CASGRNTGELFF	TGTGCCAGCGGCAGGAACACCGGGGAGCTGTTTTTT
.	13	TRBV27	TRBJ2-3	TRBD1	CATRQGAADTQYF	TGTGCCACCAGACAGGGGGCGGCAGATACGCAGTATTTT
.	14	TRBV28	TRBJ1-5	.	CASSRGGKNQPQHF	TGTGCCAGCAGTCGGGGGGGGAAGAATCAGCCCCAGCATTTT
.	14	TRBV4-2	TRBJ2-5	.	CASSLGGRRETQYF	TGTGCCAGCAGCTTGGGAGGTCGAAGGGAGACCCAGTACTTC
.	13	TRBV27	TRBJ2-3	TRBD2	CASKAGRTDTQYF	TGTGCCAGCAAAGCGGGGCGCACAGATACGCAGTATTTT
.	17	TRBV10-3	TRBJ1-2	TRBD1	CAISESMVAGGIYGYTF	TGTGCCATCAGTGAGTCGATGGTGGCAGGGGGAATCTATGGCTACACCTTC
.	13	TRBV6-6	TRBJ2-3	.	CASSYLLTDTQYF	TGTGCCAGCAGTTACCTCCTCACAGATACGCAGTATTTT
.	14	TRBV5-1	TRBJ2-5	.	CASSPTLGEETQYF	TGCGCCAGCAGCCCCACCCTCGGCGAGGAGACCCAGTACTTC
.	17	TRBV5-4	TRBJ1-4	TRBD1	CASSPDRGRGQDEKLFF	TGTGCCAGCAGCCCGGACAGGGGGCGGGGGCAGGATGAAAAACTGTTTTTT
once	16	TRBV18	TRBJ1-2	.	CASSPSSAGAPDGYTF	TGTGCCAGCTCACCATCTTCGGCGGGGGCGCCGGATGGCTACACCTTC
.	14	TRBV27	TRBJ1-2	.	CASSSAGVNYGYTF	TGTGCCAGCAGTTCAGCAGGGGTCAACTATGGCTACACCTTC
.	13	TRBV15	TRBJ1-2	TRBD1	CATSTDRVGGYTF	TGTGCCACCAGCACCGACAGGGTTGGAGGCTACACCTTC
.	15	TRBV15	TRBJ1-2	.	CATSRDKAAVYGYTF	TGTGCCACCAGCAGAGATAAGGCTGCGGTCTATGGCTACACCTTC
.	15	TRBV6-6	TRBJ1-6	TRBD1	CASSYTGQNNSPLHF	TGTGCCAGCAGTTACACGGGACAGAATAATTCACCCCTCCACTTT
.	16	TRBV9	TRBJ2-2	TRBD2	CASSNRLAPITGELFF	TGTGCCAGCAGCAACCGACTAGCGCCTATTACCGGGGAGCTGTTTTTT
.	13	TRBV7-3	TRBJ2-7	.	CASSYNAGNEQYF	TGTGCCAGCAGCTATAACGCGGGCAACGAGCAGTACTTC
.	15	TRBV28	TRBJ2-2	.	CASSLGPSLTGELFF	TGTGCCAGCAGCCTGGGGCCCAGTCTCACCGGGGAGCTGTTTTTT
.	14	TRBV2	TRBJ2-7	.	CASRGGSSMYEQYF	TGTGCCAGCAGGGGGGGCTCTTCTATGTACGAGCAGTACTTC
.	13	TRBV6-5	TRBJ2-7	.	CASSYSSVGEQYF	TGTGCCAGCAGTTATTCTTCAGTTGGCGAGCAGTACTTC
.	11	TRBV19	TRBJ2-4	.	CASSPGVIQYF	TGTGCCAGTAGTCCCGGAGTTATTCAGTACTTC
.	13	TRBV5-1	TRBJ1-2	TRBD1	CASSSGQSYGYTF	TGCGCCAGCAGCTCGGGACAGTCCTATGGCTACACCTTC
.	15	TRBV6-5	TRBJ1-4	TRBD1	CASSYMQGAQEKLFF	TGTGCCAGCAGTTACATGCAGGGGGCACAGGAAAAACTGTTTTTT
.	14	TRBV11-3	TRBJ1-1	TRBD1	CASSLGAQGPEAFF	TGTGCCAGCAGCTTAGGCGCACAGGGGCCTGAAGCTTTCTTT
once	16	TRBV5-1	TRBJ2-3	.	CASSPGLLPSADTQYF	TGCGCCAGCAGCCCCGGACTTTTACCCTCCGCAGATACGCAGTATTTT
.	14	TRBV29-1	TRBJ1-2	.	CSVDVGRPGIGYTF	TGCAGCGTCGACGTTGGGCGACCTGGGATTGGCTACACCTTC
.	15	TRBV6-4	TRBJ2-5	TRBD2	CASSGLAGGQETQYF	TGTGCCAGCAGTGGACTAGCGGGGGGACAAGAGACCCAGTACTTC
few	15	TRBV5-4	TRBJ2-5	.	CASSLNRVWQETQYF	TGTGCCAGCAGCTTGAACAGGGTTTGGCAAGAGACCCAGTACTTC
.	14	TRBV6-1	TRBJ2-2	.	CASRQGDTSGELFF	TGTGCCAGCAGACAAGGGGACACCAGCGGGGAGCTGTTTTTT
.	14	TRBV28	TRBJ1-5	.	CASSITGWDQPQHF	TGTGCCAGCAGTATAACAGGGTGGGATCAGCCCCAGCATTTT
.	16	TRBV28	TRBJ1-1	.	CASSLSDLVINTEAFF	TGTGCCAGCAGTTTATCGGACCTGGTTATAAACACTGAAGCTTTCTTT
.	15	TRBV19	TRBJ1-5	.	CASSIRGGGNQPQHF	TGTGCCAGTAGTATCCGGGGTGGGGGCAATCAGCCCCAGCATTTT
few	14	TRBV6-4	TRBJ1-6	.	CASSAGSTNSPLHF	TGTGCCAGCAGTGCTGGGTCCACAAATTCACCCCTCCACTTT
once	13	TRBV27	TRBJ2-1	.	CASSPRQASEQFF	TGTGCCAGCAGCCCGAGACAGGCGAGTGAGCAGTTCTTC
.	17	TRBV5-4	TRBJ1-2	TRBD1	CASSWWRGGESTGGYTF	TGTGCCAGCAGCTGGTGGAGAGGGGGCGAATCCACGGGTGGCTACACCTTC
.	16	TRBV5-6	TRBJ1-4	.	CASSLASGATNEKLFF	TGTGCCAGCAGCTTGGCCTCCGGTGCAACTAATGAAAAACTGTTTTTT
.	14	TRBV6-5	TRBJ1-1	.	CASSYSRVNTEAFF	TGTGCCAGCAGTTACTCGAGAGTAAACACTGAAGCTTTCTTT
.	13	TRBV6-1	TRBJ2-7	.	CASGRTDPYEQYF	TGTGCCAGCGGCAGGACAGATCCCTACGAGCAGTACTTC
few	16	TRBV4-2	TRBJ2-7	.	CASSPSVQGRVREQYF	TGTGCCAGCAGCCCTTCTGTACAGGGTAGGGTACGCGAGCAGTACTTC